These T cell receptor beta chains were read from a single sample in a study of vaccination and CD4 T cells after COVID-19. TCRdb passed the PCR reads through MiXCR, listing each CDR3 protein once. The sample holds some 18,000 distinct CDR3 sequences, approximately 59% seen once. Sequences were derived from CD4+ T cells from blood, sampled before SARS-CoV-2 vaccination. The origin of the receptors is a human donor who had recovered from COVID-19. Both conserved end residues are part of each CDR3. A D gene is named only where the DNA matches it firmly. Expanded clones are given a class, and other clones once, few, many or no size at all.

abundance | j_gene | v_gene | d_gene | CDR3aa | CDR3nt
- | TRBJ1-5 | TRBV7-2 | - | CASSVRESQPQHF | TGTGCCAGCAGCGTCAGGGAAAGTCAGCCCCAGCATTTT
few | TRBJ2-7 | TRBV6-2/TRBV6-3 | - | CASSITSVWDTRYEQYF | TGTGCCAGCAGCATTACGTCCGTTTGGGACACTCGCTACGAGCAGTACTTC
- | TRBJ1-6 | TRBV6-1 | - | CASSPVRNSPLHF | TGTGCCAGCAGCCCGGTTCGTAATTCACCCCTCCACTTT
- | TRBJ1-6 | TRBV20-1 | TRBD1 | CSANHRDSWNSPLHF | TGCAGTGCCAACCATCGGGACAGTTGGAATTCACCCCTCCACTTT
few | TRBJ2-5 | TRBV20-1 | - | CSPSDRFQETQYF | TGCAGTCCATCTGACAGATTCCAAGAGACCCAGTACTTC
- | TRBJ1-5 | TRBV20-1 | TRBD1 | CSAREDRGNQPQHF | TGCAGTGCTAGGGAGGACAGGGGAAATCAGCCCCAGCATTTT
few | TRBJ1-5 | TRBV5-1 | - | CASSREPNQPQHF | TGCGCCAGTAGTAGGGAGCCAAATCAGCCCCAGCATTTT
- | TRBJ1-1 | TRBV10-1 | - | CASSESGKRTVNTEAFF | TGCGCCAGCAGTGAGTCAGGGAAACGGACGGTGAACACTGAAGCTTTCTTT
few | TRBJ2-7 | TRBV27 | TRBD2 | CASSSGTSGRDYEQYF | TGTGCCAGCAGTTCCGGGACTAGCGGGAGGGACTACGAGCAGTACTTC
- | TRBJ2-5 | TRBV19 | - | CASSIVPMGETQYF | TGTGCCAGTAGTATAGTCCCCATGGGAGAGACCCAGTACTTC
once | TRBJ2-5 | TRBV19 | TRBD1 | CASSRQGLSAWAKETQYF | TGTGCCAGTAGTCGACAGGGGTTGTCAGCTTGGGCAAAAGAGACCCAGTACTTC
- | TRBJ2-1 | TRBV7-9 | - | CASSPTVEQFF | TGTGCCAGCAGCCCAACCGTTGAGCAGTTCTTC
- | TRBJ2-7 | TRBV28 | TRBD2 | CASSLDLAGGLHEQYF | TGTGCCAGCAGTTTGGATCTAGCGGGAGGACTGCACGAGCAGTACTTC
- | TRBJ2-7 | TRBV7-9 | TRBD2 | CASSYNLAGGIYYEQYF | TGTGCCAGCAGCTACAATTTAGCGGGAGGGATCTACTACGAGCAGTACTTC
- | TRBJ1-5 | TRBV2 | - | CASTVWQGGNQPQHF | TGTGCCAGCACGGTTTGGCAGGGCGGGAATCAGCCCCAGCATTTT
- | TRBJ2-7 | TRBV27 | TRBD2 | CASSRTSGSYEQYF | TGTGCCAGCAGCCGGACTAGCGGGAGCTACGAGCAGTACTTC
- | TRBJ1-1 | TRBV7-9 | - | CASSTGTPTEAFF | TGTGCCAGCAGCACCGGGACACCAACTGAAGCTTTCTTT
- | TRBJ2-2 | TRBV20-1 | - | CSASRGGGGTGELFF | TGCAGTGCCTCCAGAGGGGGAGGGGGTACCGGGGAGCTGTTTTTT
- | TRBJ2-3 | TRBV20-1 | TRBD1 | CSASDRARTDTQYF | TGCAGTGCTTCCGACAGGGCGCGCACAGATACGCAGTATTTT
- | TRBJ1-1 | TRBV7-8 | TRBD1 | CASSLTGGTEAFF | TGTGCCAGCAGCTTAACAGGGGGCACTGAAGCTTTCTTT
- | TRBJ1-5 | TRBV2 | - | CASSRQGNSNQPQHF | TGTGCCAGCAGTCGTCAGGGGAATAGCAATCAGCCCCAGCATTTT
- | TRBJ2-2 | TRBV6-5 | TRBD1 | CASSYGQGAIAGELFF | TGTGCCAGCAGTTACGGACAGGGGGCTATCGCCGGGGAGCTGTTTTTT
- | TRBJ1-4 | TRBV19 | - | CASREQGNEKLFF | TGTGCCAGTAGGGAGCAAGGAAATGAAAAACTGTTTTTT
- | TRBJ2-3 | TRBV20-1 | TRBD2 | CSVHPGLASTDTQYF | TGCAGTGTTCACCCGGGACTAGCGAGCACGGATACGCAGTATTTT
few | TRBJ1-1 | TRBV11-1 | TRBD1 | CASHRGGRTEAFF | TGTGCCAGCCACAGGGGGGGACGGACTGAAGCTTTCTTT
- | TRBJ2-5 | TRBV7-9 | - | CASSAQTSQYF | TGTGCCAGCAGCGCCCAGACGTCCCAGTACTTC
- | TRBJ2-3 | TRBV7-2 | - | CASSLAIGTRVDTQYF | TGTGCCAGCAGCTTAGCGATTGGGACGCGGGTAGATACGCAGTATTTT
- | TRBJ2-3 | TRBV5-1 | - | CASSLRVGTDTQYF | TGCGCCAGCAGCTTGAGAGTGGGAACTGATACGCAGTATTTT
- | TRBJ1-5 | TRBV19 | TRBD1 | CASSMFRGEKPQHF | TGTGCCAGTAGTATGTTCAGGGGGGAAAAGCCCCAGCATTTT
- | TRBJ2-2 | TRBV7-6 | - | CASSSLQGNGELFF | TGTGCCAGCAGCTCCCTACAGGGAAACGGGGAGCTGTTTTTT
few | TRBJ2-4 | TRBV6-1 | TRBD1 | CASSERGQVRNIQYF | TGTGCCAGCAGTGAACGGGGACAGGTCAGGAACATTCAGTACTTC
- | TRBJ2-5 | TRBV6-1 | - | CASRKGFQETQYF | TGTGCCAGCAGAAAGGGGTTCCAAGAGACCCAGTACTTC
- | TRBJ1-1 | TRBV12-3/TRBV12-4 | - | CASIPGHTNTEAFF | TGTGCCAGCATCCCGGGACACACGAACACTGAAGCTTTCTTT
few | TRBJ1-5 | TRBV20-1 | - | CSARNRVGQPQHF | TGCAGTGCTAGAAACAGGGTTGGTCAGCCCCAGCATTTT
few | TRBJ1-5 | TRBV7-8 | - | CASSASRVLNQPQHF | TGTGCCAGCAGCGCGAGCAGGGTTCTCAATCAGCCCCAGCATTTT
few | TRBJ1-6 | TRBV10-3 | - | CAISAGNSPLHF | TGTGCCATCAGTGCGGGAAATTCACCCCTCCACTTT
- | TRBJ2-5 | TRBV7-9 | - | CASSLGALNNGQETQYF | TGTGCCAGCAGCTTAGGGGCCCTCAACAACGGCCAAGAGACCCAGTACTTC
few | TRBJ2-1 | TRBV6-1 | TRBD2 | CASSQSGLAAYNEQFF | TGTGCCAGCAGTCAATCGGGACTAGCGGCCTACAATGAGCAGTTCTTC
- | TRBJ2-7 | TRBV5-1 | TRBD2 | CASRASGRYEQYF | TGCGCCAGCAGGGCTAGCGGGAGATACGAGCAGTACTTC
few | TRBJ2-5 | TRBV20-1 | - | CSARDLGSGTQYF | TGCAGTGCTAGAGATCTGGGATCTGGGACCCAGTACTTC
- | TRBJ1-5 | TRBV20-1 | TRBD1 | CSAGQGATANQPQHF | TGCAGTGCTGGACAGGGGGCGACGGCCAATCAGCCCCAGCATTTT
- | TRBJ2-3 | TRBV7-4 | - | CASSLVPPGAGPDTQYF | TGTGCCAGCAGCTTAGTCCCTCCGGGAGCAGGTCCAGATACGCAGTATTTT
- | TRBJ2-7 | TRBV20-1 | TRBD2 | CSAGSGLAIVDEQYF | TGCAGTGCTGGCTCGGGACTAGCAATCGTGGACGAGCAGTACTTC
- | TRBJ2-3 | TRBV19 | - | CASSKWEGQGAGDTQYF | TGTGCCAGCAGTAAATGGGAGGGGCAGGGGGCAGGAGATACGCAGTATTTT
- | TRBJ2-7 | TRBV24-1 | TRBD1 | CATSDSDRVSHEQYF | TGTGCCACCAGTGACTCCGACAGGGTTAGCCACGAGCAGTACTTC
- | TRBJ2-7 | TRBV7-2 | - | CASSLVLALYEQYF | TGTGCCAGCAGCTTAGTTCTAGCCCTCTACGAGCAGTACTTC
few | TRBJ2-7 | TRBV7-3 | - | CASSFSGGGSYEQYF | TGTGCCAGCAGTTTTAGCGGAGGGGGTTCCTACGAGCAGTACTTC
once | TRBJ2-3 | TRBV10-3 | - | CAISESTPQGHTDTQYF | TGTGCCATCAGTGAGTCAACCCCTCAGGGTCACACAGATACGCAGTATTTT
- | TRBJ1-1 | TRBV12-3/TRBV12-4 | - | CASTTTGGNTEAFF | TGTGCCAGCACCACGACAGGCGGGAACACTGAAGCTTTCTTT